This T cell receptor (beta chain) was identified in a study of shared clonotypes between healthy human individuals. Repertoires were generated with immunoSEQ multiplex PCR, while TCRdb's copy carries only in-frame clones and drops some. Among roughly 2 million clones, just under 95% were seen once, and the ten largest hold about 1.1%. CD45RO negativity and positive selection for CCR7 defined naive CD8 cells, a population that excluded terminally differentiated effector memory CD45RA+ cells. CDR3 length: 15 residues. V was clipped by 4 bases and J by 5 bases; unmatched bases: 6. CDR1 and CDR2 from the germline V gene are MNHEY and SMNVEV (reference sequence).

The V gene is TRBV27, the J gene TRBJ2-1; 9 bases map to TRBD1. The sample was naive CD8+ T cells sorted from blood. The TCR originated in a man aged 18-30 years in good health. CDR3 sequence: CASSSWDRADNEQFF. The CDR3 region has the DNA TGTGCCAGCAGTTCCTGGGACAGGGCGGACAATGAGCAGTTCTTC.